These 10 T cell receptor beta chains were sequenced from one sample in a study of blood T cell repertoires in COVID-19. Profiling relied on immunoSEQ multiplex PCR, and the TCRdb table lists in-frame clones only, not all of them. The profile shows approximately 200,000 clones, roughly nine tenths of them singletons. The specimen sequenced was peripheral blood. Receptor source: a man between 70 and 80 years old with active or convalescent COVID-19.

The chain uses TRBV29-1 and TRBJ2-1; 7 bases agree with TRBD2. After removal of 7 bases from V and 12 bases from J, the junction contained 12 bases not matched to a gene. Germline V gene data show CDR1 as SQVTM and CDR2 as ANQGSEA. The CDR3 is 12 residues long. CDR3 in amino acids: CSAHSGNGGQFF. The DNA of the CDR3 is TGCAGCGCCCACAGCGGGAACGGAGGGCAGTTCTTC.

The chain links TRBV9 to TRBJ1-1; D is unresolved. The CDR3 runs to 13 residues. The germline gives CDR1 SGDLS, CDR2 YYNGEE. Trimming removed 4 bases from V and 8 bases from J, with 15 bases in between. CDR3 protein: CASSPTYTAEAFF. The CDR3 nucleotides read TGTGCCAGCAGCCCCACATACACCGCCGAAGCTTTCTTT.

This clone was seen once. The chain carries TRBV4-3 and TRBJ1-1, with D possibly being TRBD1 (5 bases). CDR3 size: 15 residues. The germline V and J ends were trimmed by 0 bases and 6 bases, with 14 bases remaining between them. The V gene's germline CDR1 is LGHNA and CDR2 YSLEER. The CDR3 loop reads CASSQDVNRGAEAFF. CDR3 sequence (DNA): TGCGCCAGCAGCCAAGATGTCAATCGGGGGGCTGAAGCTTTCTTT.

This clone was observed once. This chain links TRBV2 with TRBJ2-3; TRBD2 aligns across 8 bases. V lost 7 bases and J lost 3; bases outside the gene matches: 9. The V gene's germline CDR1 is SNHLY and CDR2 FYNNEI. This CDR3 has 15 residues. The CDR3 spells CASTPGGVGTDTQYF. CDR3 nucleotide sequence: TGTGCCAGCACACCCGGGGGGGTTGGGACAGATACGCAGTATTTT.

The sample holds a few counts of this clone. The rearrangement uses TRBV11-2 and TRBJ1-2; D remains unclear. Germline CDR1 and CDR2: SGHAT and FQNNGV. CDR3 size: 12 residues. V was cut by 6 bases and J by 8 bases, with 13 bases left in between. The DNA for the CDR3 is TGTGCCAGCAGAACCCCTTATGGCGGCTACACCTTC. Its protein product is CASRTPYGGYTF.

The DNA for the CDR3 is TGTGCCAGCAGGCTGACTAGCCCGAGAACAGATACGCAGTATTTT. Protein product: CASRLTSPRTDTQYF. This sequence joins TRBV6-5 and TRBJ2-3, with TRBD2 matching 7 bases. The CDR3 covers 15 residues. Germline CDR1 is MNHEY and CDR2 is SVGAGI. The J segment lost 3 bases and the V segment lost 6 bases, leaving 9 bases of the junction unmatched.

The chain is built from TRBV27 and TRBJ1-4, with D hard to call. CDR1 MNHEY and CDR2 SMNVEV come from the germline V gene (reference sequence). This CDR3 contains 13 residues. V was cut by 6 bases and J by 5 bases, with 10 bases left in between. CDR3 coding DNA: TGTGCCAGCAGCCCGGGGAAAAATGAAAAACTGTTTTTT. Protein product: CASSPGKNEKLFF.

V usage is TRBV19 and J usage is TRBJ1-2; TRBD1 matches at 8 bases. CDR1 is LNHDA, CDR2 SQIVND, per germline (reference sequence). This CDR3 has 15 amino acids. After removal of 2 bases from V and 7 bases from J, the junction contained 9 bases not matched to a gene. CDR3 loop: CASSIRDRKAGGYTF. CDR3 nucleotide sequence: TGTGCCAGTAGTATACGGGACAGGAAGGCTGGTGGCTACACCTTC. Using reference TRBV19 and TRBJ1-2 for the parts outside the CDR3, the full variable domain is DGGITQSPKYLFRKEGQNVTLSCEQNLNHDAMYWYRQDPGQGLRLIYYSQIVNDFQKGDIAEGYSVSREKKESFPLTVTSAQKNPTAFYLCASSIRDRKAGGYTFGSGTRLTVV.

The chain couples TRBV9 to TRBJ2-2; 7 bases align to TRBD1. Germline CDR1 SGDLS, CDR2 YYNGEE. The CDR3 sequence is 15 residues long. The V and J ends lost 0 bases and 6 bases, in that order; junction bases with no gene match: 5. The CDR3 loop is CASSVVPQGAGELFF. DNA for the CDR3: TGTGCCAGCAGCGTAGTACCCCAGGGGGCCGGGGAGCTGTTTTTT.

This chain uses TRBV27 with TRBJ2-1; D is perhaps TRBD2 (5 bases). Germline CDR1 and CDR2: MNHEY and SMNVEV (reference sequence). Between the trimmed V and J ends, which lost 4 bases and 2 bases, there was a span of 24 bases. The CDR3 sequence is 19 residues long. The CDR3 DNA is TGTGCCAGCAGTTCCGACCGAACTAGATTATCCAGGCCCTACAATGAGCAGTTCTTC. Protein sequence: CASSSDRTRLSRPYNEQFF.